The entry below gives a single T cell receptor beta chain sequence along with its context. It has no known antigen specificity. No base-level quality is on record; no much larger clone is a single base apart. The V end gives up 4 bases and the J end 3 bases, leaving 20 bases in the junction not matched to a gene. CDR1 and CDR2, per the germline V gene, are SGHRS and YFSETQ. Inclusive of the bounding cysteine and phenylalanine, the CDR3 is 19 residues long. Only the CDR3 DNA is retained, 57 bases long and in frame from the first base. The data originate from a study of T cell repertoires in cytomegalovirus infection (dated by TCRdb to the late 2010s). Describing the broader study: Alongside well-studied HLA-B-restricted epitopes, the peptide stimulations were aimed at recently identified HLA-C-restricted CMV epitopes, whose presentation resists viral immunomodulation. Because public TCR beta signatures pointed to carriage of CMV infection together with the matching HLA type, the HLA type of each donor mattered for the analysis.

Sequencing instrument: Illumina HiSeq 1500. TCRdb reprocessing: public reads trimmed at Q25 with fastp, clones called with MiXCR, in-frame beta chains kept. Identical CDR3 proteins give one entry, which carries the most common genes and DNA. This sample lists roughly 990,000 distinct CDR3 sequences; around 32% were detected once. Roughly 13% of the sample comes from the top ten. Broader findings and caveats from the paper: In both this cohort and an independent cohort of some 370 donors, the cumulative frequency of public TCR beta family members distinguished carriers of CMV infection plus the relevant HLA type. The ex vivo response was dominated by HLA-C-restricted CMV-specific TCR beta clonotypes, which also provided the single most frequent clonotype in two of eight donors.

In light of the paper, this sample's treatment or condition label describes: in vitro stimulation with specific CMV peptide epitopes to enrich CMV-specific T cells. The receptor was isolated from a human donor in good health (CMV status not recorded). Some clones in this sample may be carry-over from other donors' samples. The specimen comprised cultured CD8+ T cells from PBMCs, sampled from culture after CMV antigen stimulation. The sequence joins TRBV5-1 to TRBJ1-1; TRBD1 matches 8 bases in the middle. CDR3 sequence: CASSRPPDRVRGLDTEAFF. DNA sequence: TGCGCCAGCAGCCGCCCCCCGGACAGGGTAAGGGGCTTGGACACTGAAGCTTTCTTT.